The 27 T cell receptor beta chains in this list originate from one sample, sequenced in a study of T cells after posttransplantation cyclophosphamide. Here immunoSEQ multiplex PCR was the method, and the copy in TCRdb shows in-frame clones only, minus some. This sample has about 47,000 clones, with around 94% found just once. The sequenced sample consisted of PBMCs. The source of these receptors is a woman in her forties or fifties in good health and a related stem cell transplant donor.

This chain connects TRBV18 to TRBJ1-1; no reliable D call. This CDR3 is built from 15 residues. V gave up 2 bases and J gave up 1 base, with 11 bases separating them. Per the germline V gene, CDR1 is KGHSH and CDR2 is LQKENI. The CDR3 spells CASSPMTLKNTEAFF. CDR3 nucleotide sequence: TGTGCCAGCTCACCAATGACTCTGAAGAACACTGAAGCTTTCTTT. The full variable domain, rest sourced from reference TRBV18 and TRBJ1-1, is NAGVMQNPRHLVRRRGQEARLRCSPMKGHSHVYWYRQLPEEGLKFMVYLQKENIIDESGMPKERFSAEFPKEGPSILRIQQVVRGDSAAYFCASSPMTLKNTEAFFGQGTRLTVV.

The V and J genes are TRBV28 and TRBJ2-4; 8 bases align to TRBD2. The germline V gene has CDR1 MDHEN and CDR2 SYDVKM. This CDR3 region has 18 residues. After removal of 8 bases from V and 0 bases from J, the junction contained 15 bases not matched to a gene. The CDR3 DNA follows: TGTGCCAGCTCCCCCGGGGGGGGAGTGGGACTAGCCAAAAACATTCAGTACTTC. This codes for CASSPGGGVGLAKNIQYF.

The rearrangement joins TRBV19 to TRBJ2-2; the match to TRBD1 covers 7 bases. V lost 6 bases and J lost 4; bases outside the gene matches: 5. Per germline, CDR1 LNHDA and CDR2 SQIVND (reference sequence). The CDR3 covers 14 residues. The CDR3: CASRQGVGTGELFF. CDR3 bases: TGTGCCAGTAGGCAGGGGGTTGGCACCGGGGAGCTGTTTTTT.

Here the CDR3 DNA reads TGTGCCAGCAGTGAAATTCGGATTGGGACAGACGATAACTATGGCTACACCTTC. Its protein product is CASSEIRIGTDDNYGYTF. This chain joins TRBV2 and TRBJ1-2; TRBD1 matches at 7 bases. CDR1 SNHLY and CDR2 FYNNEI come from the germline V gene. The CDR3 is made up of 18 amino acids. V was pared by 2 bases and J by 1 base, with 13 bases of the junction left unmatched.

V usage is TRBV4-2 and J usage is TRBJ2-1; D is ambiguous. CDR1 and CDR2 (germline): LGHNA, YNFKEQ. This CDR3 has 15 amino acids. V was trimmed by 0 bases and J by 3 bases, leaving 9 bases between them. CDR3 coding DNA: TGTGCCAGCAGCCAAGAACCCCGGTTCTACAATGAGCAGTTCTTC. The encoded protein is CASSQEPRFYNEQFF.

The rearrangement joins TRBV19 to TRBJ1-5; TRBD1 aligns across 8 bases. Germline trimming cut 3 bases from V and 4 bases from J; bases unmatched to any gene: 5. This CDR3 region has 15 residues. Germline CDR1 is LNHDA and CDR2 is SQIVND (reference sequence). CDR3 sequence: CASSMFGQGNQPQHF. The CDR3 DNA follows: TGTGCCAGTAGTATGTTTGGACAGGGTAATCAGCCCCAGCATTTT.

The chain employs TRBV12-5 and TRBJ1-2; D remains ambiguous. The CDR3 runs to 15 residues. V gave up 7 bases and J gave up 4 bases, with 19 bases separating them. Germline CDR1 LGHNT, CDR2 FRNRAP. DNA for the CDR3: TGTGCTAGTGTCGAATCGGGAATCATCAGCTATGGCTACACCTTC. Residues: CASVESGIISYGYTF.

This rearrangement joins TRBV6-4 to TRBJ2-5; D ambiguous. The CDR3 sequence is 13 residues long. With 5 bases removed from V and 4 bases from J, the gap between germline ends came to 11 bases. Germline V gene lookup returns CDR1 MRHNA and CDR2 SNTAGT. CDR3 sequence: CASSPQAGETQYF. CDR3 nucleotides: TGTGCCAGCAGTCCCCAAGCTGGAGAGACCCAGTACTTC.

The rearrangement uses TRBV5-1 and TRBJ2-2; 9 bases fit TRBD1. The trim removed 4 bases at V and 5 bases at J, leaving 3 bases unmatched. CDR1 is SGHRS, CDR2 YFSETQ, per germline. The CDR3 spans 14 residues. CDR3 DNA sequence: TGCGCCAGCAGCCGGGACAGGGCAACCGGGGAGCTGTTTTTT. This sequence encodes CASSRDRATGELFF.

The rearrangement links TRBV9 to TRBJ1-1; 9 bases match TRBD1. This CDR3 has 17 amino acids. V gave up 0 bases and J gave up 1 base; unmatched junction bases: 7. Germline V gene data show CDR1 as SGDLS and CDR2 as YYNGEE. Here the CDR3 DNA reads TGTGCCAGCAGCGTAGAATGGACAGGGGTGGCGAACACTGAAGCTTTCTTT. Amino acid sequence: CASSVEWTGVANTEAFF.

The V gene is TRBV6-5, the J gene TRBJ1-1; 8 nucleotides match TRBD1. V was pared by 6 bases and J by 1 base, with 4 bases of the junction left unmatched. Germline CDR1 MNHEY, CDR2 SVGAGI. The CDR3 spans 14 residues. The CDR3, as DNA: TGTGCCAGCAGGGGGACAGGACCGAACACTGAAGCTTTCTTT. It translates to CASRGTGPNTEAFF.

V gene TRBV5-1 combines with J gene TRBJ2-5, with 8 bases fitting TRBD2. The CDR3 covers 13 residues. After removal of 3 bases from V and 4 bases from J, the junction contained 2 bases not matched to a gene. Germline V gene data show CDR1 as SGHRS and CDR2 as YFSETQ. The CDR3: CASSWTSIETQYF. The CDR3 DNA sequence: TGCGCCAGCAGCTGGACTAGCATAGAGACCCAGTACTTC. The whole variable domain, remainder taken from reference TRBV5-1 and TRBJ2-5, is KAGVTQTPRYLIKTRGQQVTLSCSPISGHRSVSWYQQTPGQGLQFLFEYFSETQRNKGNFPGRFSGRQFSNSRSEMNVSTLELGDSALYLCASSWTSIETQYFGPGTRLLVL.

The genes are TRBV11-3 and TRBJ2-1; 14 bases match TRBD2. Germline values: CDR1 SGHNT, CDR2 YENEEA. The V and J ends lost 5 bases and 8 bases, in that order; junction bases with no gene match: 2. The CDR3 runs 14 residues. In nucleotides, the CDR3 is TGTGCCAGCAGCCCGGGACTAGCGGGAGATGAGCAGTTCTTC. Protein product: CASSPGLAGDEQFF.

In this sample, this clone turned up a few times. V is TRBV27 and J is TRBJ1-6, with D maybe TRBD1 (6 bases). The CDR3 runs 18 residues. The germline V gene has CDR1 MNHEY and CDR2 SMNVEV (reference sequence). V lost 6 bases and J lost 1, with 19 bases in between. CDR3 bases: TGTGCCAGCAGCCCAGACCCGGGACAAGGATCCTATAATTCACCCCTCCACTTT. Encoded protein: CASSPDPGQGSYNSPLHF.

This clone was counted only a few times. V usage is TRBV13 and J usage is TRBJ2-3; 8 nucleotides agree with TRBD2. The CDR3 covers 17 residues. CDR1 is PRHDT, CDR2 FYEKMQ, per germline (reference sequence). With V trimmed by 2 bases and J by 4 bases, 11 bases remained unmatched. CDR3 DNA: TGTGCCAGCAGCTTAAATAGCGGGGCCGGTGGCGCAGATACGCAGTATTTT. Protein sequence: CASSLNSGAGGADTQYF. The full variable domain, in which reference TRBV13 and TRBJ2-3 provide the parts outside the CDR3, is AAGVIQSPRHLIKEKRETATLKCYPIPRHDTVYWYQQGPGQDPQFLISFYEKMQSDKGSIPDRFSAQQFSDYHSELNMSSLELGDSALYFCASSLNSGAGGADTQYFGPGTRLTVL.

The chain recombines TRBV5-4 with TRBJ2-2, with 7 bases that match TRBD1. Germline assignment: CDR1 SGHNT and CDR2 YYREEE (reference sequence). Trimming removed 4 bases from V and 4 bases from J; junction bases left unmatched: 10. The CDR3 runs to 16 residues. DNA for the CDR3: TGTGCCAGCAGCCCACAAGGGCAGGGGGTCACCGGGGAGCTGTTTTTT. It is translated as CASSPQGQGVTGELFF.

In its sample, this clone was seen once. A junction boundary mismatches the germline segment, possibly from a read error. The chain uses TRBV2 and TRBJ2-7, with 7 bases matching TRBD1. In germline, CDR1 is SNHLY, CDR2 FYNNEI. The CDR3 sequence is 13 residues long. CDR3 nucleotide sequence: TGTGCCAGCACTGAAAGGGGGCACTACGAGCAGTACTTC. As protein: CASTERGHYEQYF.

The chain recombines TRBV4-1 with TRBJ2-2; 8 bases are a match to TRBD1. This CDR3 is built from 20 residues. Germline CDR1 reads MGHRA; CDR2 reads YSYEKL. The junction had 17 bases not matched to a gene; V was cut back by 1 base and J by 4 bases. The CDR3 spells CASSQGKGSQGARVTGELFF. In nucleotides, the CDR3 is TGCGCCAGCAGCCAAGGGAAGGGTTCCCAGGGGGCGCGCGTCACCGGGGAGCTGTTTTTT.

The J gene is TRBJ1-2, the V gene TRBV5-1, with 7 bases matching TRBD1. Germline CDR1 SGHRS, CDR2 YFSETQ. The CDR3 is made up of 16 amino acids. V shed 4 bases, J shed 3 bases, and the junction held 12 bases outside the gene matches. The CDR3 loop is CASSLSSGTVDYGYTF. The CDR3 DNA reads as TGCGCCAGCAGCCTCTCCTCCGGGACAGTAGACTATGGCTACACCTTC.

This chain joins TRBV5-8 and TRBJ2-4; D perhaps matches TRBD2 (5 bases). V lost 3 bases and J 9 bases, leaving 10 bases between the germline ends. The CDR3 has 12 amino acids. Germline V CDR1 and CDR2: SGHTS, YDEGEE. CDR3 loop: CASSSGFGIQYF. CDR3 bases: TGTGCCAGCAGCTCGGGATTCGGCATTCAGTACTTC.

The chain has TRBV5-1 and TRBJ1-6, with TRBD1 matching 7 bases. CDR1 SGHRS and CDR2 YFSETQ come from the germline V gene. Trimming at V came to 4 bases and at J to 0 bases, leaving 7 bases not matched to a gene. The CDR3 sequence is 17 residues long. This chain's CDR3 is CASSRGQASSYNSPLHF. The CDR3 bases are TGCGCCAGCAGCAGAGGACAGGCGAGCTCCTATAATTCACCCCTCCACTTT. The full variable domain, its missing parts supplied by reference TRBV5-1 and TRBJ1-6, is KAGVTQTPRYLIKTRGQQVTLSCSPISGHRSVSWYQQTPGQGLQFLFEYFSETQRNKGNFPGRFSGRQFSNSRSEMNVSTLELGDSALYLCASSRGQASSYNSPLHFGNGTRLTVT.

The chain uses TRBV19 and TRBJ1-4; the match to TRBD1 covers 9 bases. Germline V lookup: CDR1 LNHDA, CDR2 SQIVND (reference sequence). There are 14 residues in the CDR3. With V trimmed by 3 bases and J by 10 bases, 6 bases remained unmatched. This CDR3 is CASSILGQGGKLFF. Written as DNA, the CDR3 is TGTGCCAGTAGTATTTTGGGACAGGGTGGAAAACTGTTTTTT. Using reference TRBV19 and TRBJ1-4 for the parts outside the CDR3, the full variable domain is DGGITQSPKYLFRKEGQNVTLSCEQNLNHDAMYWYRQDPGQGLRLIYYSQIVNDFQKGDIAEGYSVSREKKESFPLTVTSAQKNPTAFYLCASSILGQGGKLFFGSGTQLSVL.

A single count supports this clone. V and J are TRBV11-2 and TRBJ1-2, with 7 bases that match TRBD1. CDR3 length: 13 residues. Unmatched junction bases numbered 2, after V lost 3 bases and J lost 4 bases. Germline assignment: CDR1 SGHAT and CDR2 FQNNGV. CDR3 sequence reads: CASSFGTAYGYTF. DNA for the CDR3: TGTGCCAGCAGCTTCGGGACAGCCTATGGCTACACCTTC.

Here the CDR3 reads CASSLSTSGETQYF. CDR3 DNA: TGTGCCAGCAGTTTATCGACTAGTGGAGAGACCCAGTACTTC. This sequence joins TRBV27 and TRBJ2-5, with a weak D call TRBD2 (6 bases). CDR1 and CDR2 (germline): MNHEY, SMNVEV (reference sequence). Trimming removed 0 bases at V and 4 bases at J, with 9 bases between. This CDR3 region has 14 residues.

This chain uses TRBV5-8 with TRBJ2-7; TRBD1 matches at 7 bases. Per germline, CDR1 SGHTS and CDR2 YDEGEE. After removal of 0 bases from V and 3 bases from J, the junction contained 6 bases not matched to a gene. The CDR3 is made up of 15 amino acids. DNA of the CDR3: TGTGCCAGCAGCTTGGGAGACAGGGCCATCTACGAGCAGTACTTC. This gives the protein CASSLGDRAIYEQYF.

In its sample, this clone was seen once. Other DNA sequences in the sample encode the same CDR3. CDR3 sequence reads: CASSQDPTGAGNTIYF. In nucleotides, the CDR3 is TGTGCCAGCAGCCAAGACCCGACAGGGGCGGGAAACACCATATATTTT. The chain links TRBV4-2 to TRBJ1-3, with 8 bases that match TRBD1. This CDR3 comprises 16 residues. Germline V CDR1 and CDR2: LGHNA, YNFKEQ. V lost 0 bases and J lost 4; bases outside the gene matches: 5.

The chain has TRBV10-2 and TRBJ2-1; D is ambiguous. V shed 2 bases and J shed 12 bases, with 14 bases lying between them. This CDR3 spans 13 amino acids. CDR1 and CDR2 from the germline V gene are WSHSY and SAAADI. The CDR3 here is CASSENLPAWQFF. Here the CDR3 DNA reads TGCGCCAGCAGTGAGAACTTACCTGCCTGGCAGTTCTTC.